This T cell receptor beta chain was found in a study of cytomegalovirus exposure and HLA in healthy donors (dated by TCRdb to 2016 to 2017). For the wider study: In an earlier analysis of 587 of the donors, around 300 Gb of sequence data and 117 million unique TCR beta sequences from some 170 million T cells were reported. The T cell repertoires of several hundred subjects were profiled by immunosequencing and related to cytomegalovirus serostatus. Because of strong linkage in the cohort, roughly five DR-DQ haplotypes were treated as single units for association and clustering. A separate validation cohort of over a hundred different subjects was used in addition to the 666-subject first cohort. High-throughput TCR immunosequencing, statistical association of individual TCRs with disease status, and machine learning were combined to predict cytomegalovirus infection status. An earlier analysis of 500 to 750 of the donors applied high-throughput TCR beta sequencing to assess whether each TCR beta V gene segment acted as functional or pseudogenic. Rather than using new phenotypic data, the later analysis identified candidate immune exposures from TCR beta sequences and from how often those sequences occurred across donors. In a later analysis, previously published TCR beta repertoires from 550 to 700 donors were re-analyzed and high-resolution HLA genotyping was added so that TCR occurrence patterns could be studied. A later genetic analysis took genome-wide SNP genotypes for about 55% of the 666 donors and used that subset as a discovery cohort. Donor age, sex, ethnicity and CMV serostatus were compiled together with the repertoire data. The aim of the study was to test whether cataloging public T cell receptors could identify signatures of past pathogen exposure. Every repertoire in the discovery cohort had been generated on one and the same sequencing platform. An early release that covered roughly 600 HLA-typed donors contained approximately 300 gigabases of sequencing data and 85 million to 100 million unique TCR sequences. Of the roughly 420 genotyped donors, roughly 80% were placed in the genetic ancestry cluster associated with self-reported Caucasian donors. Among some 400 genotyped donors of the cohort, an average of about 240,000 unique TCR beta nucleotide sequences was sequenced per donor, of which about 18% were non-productive. HLA typing included class I and class II loci at four-digit resolution. Typing coverage differed by locus: A, B, C, DRB1 and DQB1 were typed in roughly 620-630 donors, DQA1 in 500 to 550, DPA1 in 600 to 610, and DPB1 in 450 to 480.

Comments on this clone: Its binding antigen is unknown. The sample holds no much larger clone one base away, and base qualities are not on file.

The method was the immunoSEQ multiplex PCR assay. For the multiplex PCR, a mixture combining 60 forward primers for TCR Vbeta segments and 13 reverse primers for TCR Jbeta segments was used. The CDR3 region of rearranged TCR beta genes was amplified from genomic DNA with a multiplex PCR assay. Amplified TCR beta libraries were sequenced as 87-base-pair reads on the Illumina HiSeq System. The study's own analysis went as follows. Across the roughly 670 repertoires, a later analysis counted some 80 million unique TCR beta chains, approximately 10 million of which were shared by at least two donors. Raw reads were error-corrected and collapsed into unique sequences with a nearest-neighbor algorithm that merged closely related sequences to remove PCR and sequencing errors. CDR3 sequences were aligned to IMGT reference sequences to assign V, D and J gene segments. Each retained sequence needed at least a six-nucleotide match to both a V gene segment and a J gene segment. Rearrangements were classified as productive when the CDR3 lacked stop codons and remained in frame with V and J, and all other rearrangements were classified as non-productive. CDR3 was defined according to IMGT convention as the region running from the second conserved V-encoded cysteine to the conserved J-encoded phenylalanine. In an earlier analysis of roughly 580 of the donors, sequences lacking an unambiguous match to a single V gene segment were excluded. In an earlier analysis of approximately 590 of the donors, a V segment was called functional when productive rearrangements were above 56.7%, and segregating when the standard deviation between donors exceeded 5%. To diagnose cytomegalovirus status from the catalog of TCR beta chain sequences, a statistical classification framework was built. V and J gene assignment, in a later analysis, came from comparing TCR nucleotide sequences with IMGT/GENE-DB human TR gene sequences. In a later analysis, CDR3 sequences and most-parsimonious VDJ recombination scenarios were assigned using the TCRdist pipeline. In a later analysis, every TCR beta chain was defined by the combination of its CDR3 amino acid sequence and its V-gene family, and reads without a unique V-gene family were dropped. In a later analysis, 500 to 650 highly shared, low-generation-probability nucleotide sequences were removed to address suspected cross-contamination and a sequencing artifact. In a later analysis, a clonal expansion index was calculated for each public chain from normalized within-repertoire ranks of inferred template counts. Generation probabilities in a later analysis came from a VDJ recombination model fitted to out-of-frame rearrangements, and those results were checked against IGoR. Hypergeometric tests were used in a later analysis to score TCR-TCR, TCR-HLA and TCR-CMV co-occurrence, with a repertoire-size bias correction applied to the TCR pairs. In a later analysis, false discovery rates were estimated by permuting HLA or CMV assignments 20 times. In a later analysis, co-occurring TCRs were grouped using DBSCAN, with TCRdist sequence similarity added in when clustering inside HLA-allele-positive subsets. Repertoires with fewer than 30,000 or more than 120,000 public chains were left out of co-occurrence clustering, as were about 5 repertoires with anomalous nucleotide sharing. TCRdb obtained this table from immuneACCESS and retained in-frame rearrangements with V and J assigned. These tables miss some clones; where compared with another copy, unresolved V genes account for less than half of the shortfall, and the remainder is unexplained. V and J calls and clone size come straight from that table; D and trimming were deduced from the DNA. The sample table contains about 98,000 clones; only one count was recorded for around 60% of them. The biggest ten clones account for 4% to 5.5% of the sample.

V is trimmed back by 3 bases and J by 5 bases, and the junction contains 4 bases that no gene match accounts for. CDR1 and CDR2 (KGHSY, FQNENV) derive from the germline V gene. Including the terminal cysteine and phenylalanine, the CDR3 comprises 15 residues. Only the CDR3 DNA is retained, 45 bases long and in frame from the first base. Results the study describes overall, beyond this receptor: A later genetic analysis reported fewer N-insertions in productive TCRs among donors in an Asian-associated ancestry cluster than the roughly 650-donor mean. In a later genetic analysis, a missense DCLRE1C variant was associated with V-gene and J-gene trimming of TCR beta chains, and the association was replicated in an independent cohort. Most CMV-associated TCR beta chains appeared to be HLA-restricted in a later analysis, and the HLA associations seemed to be driven largely by CMV exposure. A later analysis found that TCR association rates varied across HLA loci, with DRB1 alleles showing the most associated TCRs and HLA-C alleles the fewest. The study gave a list of 150 to 200 TCR beta chains associated with cytomegalovirus. While some public TCRs were present in many individuals, most TCR sequences turned up only very rarely across donors. In this cohort, only TCR beta chains were sequenced, and detectable features were limited by the absence of alpha or paired-chain data. The classifier was reported to diagnose cytomegalovirus status with high specificity and sensitivity in both the original cohort and the validation cohort. In a later analysis, several top co-occurrence clusters were reported to appear linked to parvovirus B19, influenza, CMV and Epstein-Barr virus. Some IMGT-functional V segments, including TRBV6-2 and TRBV6-3, could not be distinguished by the 87-base-pair reads and were therefore excluded. According to the authors, the approach could potentially be generalized to other disease states and immunological phenotypes. In a later analysis, HLA-associated TCR beta chains were found to be more clonally expanded and to have lower generation probabilities than equally common non-associated chains. Sequencing depth was assumed to be roughly uniform across donors in the presence/absence analyses, though that assumption may not hold. A cluster of highly shared sequence variants was judged likely to be a technical artifact of the sequencing pipeline. An earlier analysis of 450 to 750 of the donors showed that most TCR beta V segments appeared in productive rearrangements either about 87% or about 30% of the time, which broadly matched IMGT annotations. A further reported finding was that TCR beta sequences accurately predicted the HLA-A and HLA-B alleles for most subjects in the first cohort. Immune exposure information for the cohort was limited to CMV serostatus. Because some donors lacked HLA typing at each locus, the association tests relied only on the typed subset. Linkage disequilibrium might explain the correlated functional status among segregating V segments, but an unknown experimental factor could not be excluded. In a later analysis, over 15,000 TCR beta sequences were associated with specific HLA alleles at a false discovery rate of 0.05. When HLA alleles, especially DR and DQ, strongly co-occurred, attributing TCR associations to individual alleles was difficult. In vitro tests confirmed that a few of the cytomegalovirus-associated TCR beta chains recognize cytomegalovirus antigens. Seventeen rarely observed V segments, including chromosome 9 orphons, were excluded from the earlier analysis of about 500 of the donors because counts were too low.

The cohort consisted of 650 to 850 healthy bone marrow donors. At the time of sampling, every cohort member was nominally healthy, though immune exposures that went unrecorded were likely present. CMV serostatus was recorded as positive for 250 to 300 and negative for about 55% of the roughly 670 cohort members, whereas no CMV serostatus was recorded for the donor in question. Every donor gave a peripheral blood sample, and the peripheral blood mononuclear cells from that sample were used for TCR beta sequencing. The Qiagen DNeasy Blood Extraction Kit was used to extract genomic DNA from the blood cell samples.

Sequences were obtained from PBMCs. This receptor was identified in a human donor in good health. The sequence joins TRBV16 to TRBJ1-4; TRBD1 fits 9 bases in the junction. At the DNA level, the sequence is TGTGCCAGCAGCCAGAGAGGGACAGGGAATGAAAAACTGTTTTTT. Its translation is CASSQRGTGNEKLFF. The CDR3, completed at both ends by the reference TRBV16 and TRBJ1-4 genes, gives the full variable domain GEEVAQTPKHLVRGEGQKAKLYCAPIKGHSYVFWYQQVLKNEFKFLISFQNENVFDETGMPKERFSAKCLPNSPCSLEIQATKLEDSAVYFCASSQRGTGNEKLFFGSGTQLSVL.